Below, one TCR beta chain is given with its context. The antigen it recognizes is unknown. No base-level quality is on record; no much larger clone is a single base apart. The record originates from a study of blood T cell repertoires in COVID-19 (dated by TCRdb to 2018 to 2020). Study-wide context: The collaborator samples originated in the United States, Italy and Spain and spanned the acute and convalescent phases of COVID-19. The repertoires were made available in a free public database intended to serve as a resource for research on the immune response to SARS-CoV-2. The samples were drawn from the first 160 participants of the ongoing ImmuneRACE study and from more than 1,000 subjects provided by 6 global collaborators. The prospective study material was composed of cDNA or gDNA derived from T cells, B-cell-depleted T cells, or PBMCs. Subjects who had been exposed to COVID-19, were actively infected with it, or had recovered from it provided the deeply sampled blood TCRbeta repertoires that made up the dataset. The sample metadata nearly always contained a de-identified subject ID, COVID-19 status, age in years and sex. Where HLA class I and class II types were available, the types were taken from metadata supplied by the sample provider, not from assay-based typing.

TCRbeta CDR3 regions were amplified from genomic DNA using the immunoSEQ Assay, a bias-controlled multiplex PCR. The published analysis was carried out like this. Nucleated cell counts per sample were estimated from amplification of reference gene primers within the assay. To quantify the absolute abundance of each unique TCRbeta CDR3 rearrangement, sequence reads were collapsed and filtered. For each sample, productive Simpson clonality was calculated as the square root of Simpson's diversity index over productive rearrangements. Imported from immuneACCESS, the table was reduced by TCRdb to in-frame sequences with V and J called. These copies leave out some clones; in studies compared against another copy, an unresolved V gene accounts for under half, and the cause of the remainder is not known. The V and J calls and the clone size are those of that table, but D and trimming were determined from the DNA. The table for this sample lists around 130,000 clones; roughly 89% of them were counted only once. Together, the top ten hold 4% to 5.5% of the sample.

The germline V gene encodes CDR1 SGHNT and CDR2 YYREEE (reference sequence). V is cut by 4 bases and J by 7 bases, and the space between the germline ends is 11 bases. Measured from the cysteine to the phenylalanine, the CDR3 is 13 residues long. Solely the CDR3 DNA is kept, with 39 bases framed from the first base. General study outcomes and caveats: How much clinical and demographic metadata was included differed by source and by participant, and the metadata was provided uncurated.

Collaborating institutions collected whole blood in K2EDTA tubes following their own protocols. For TCRbeta analysis, collaborator samples were shipped as frozen whole blood, as isolated PBMCs, or as DNA extracted from either sample type. Sequencing was done on a sample of peripheral blood. This clonotype originated in a man aged 35 to 55 with acute or convalescent COVID-19. Recombination linked TRBV5-4 to TRBJ1-4; 5 matching bases give a weak D call of TRBD1. The CDR3 reads CASSVGRGEKLFF. The sequence in DNA is TGTGCCAGCAGCGTGGGACGCGGTGAAAAACTGTTTTTT.